This record covers a single TCR beta chain. V was cut by 5 bases and J by 5 bases, with 12 bases left in between. CDR1 and CDR2 (germline): SEHNR, FQNEAQ (reference sequence). The CDR3 contains 13 residues. These data belong to a study of blood T cell repertoires in COVID-19. The wider study: Acute-phase and convalescent COVID-19 samples originated in the United States, Italy and Spain. Nucleic acid was either cDNA or gDNA, and it came from T cells, B-cell-depleted T cells, or PBMCs.

In the original workflow: Counts of nucleated cells, estimated from reference gene primer amplification, were obtained. This table comes from immunoSEQ multiplex PCR, and its TCRdb copy is limited to in-frame clones, with some not included. The V and J calls and clone size are taken from that table; D and trimming were inferred from the DNA. The sample shows roughly 180,000 clones, around 79% of them seen only once. The sequence came from a woman aged 55-69 years with COVID-19, enrolled during active disease. Sample: peripheral blood. V gene TRBV7-9 combines with J gene TRBJ1-2; a weak D match, TRBD1 (5 bases). This CDR3 is CASSPRQKYGYTF. In DNA, the CDR3 is TGTGCCAGCAGCCCTCGACAGAAATATGGCTACACCTTC.